The sequence of this T cell receptor (beta chain) was determined in a study of T-cell memory formation after mild COVID-19. Study summary: TCR clusters were mostly donor specific. Study observations and caveats: Largely, contracting CD4+ clones fell within CM and EM, and contracting CD8+ clones within EMRA. Pre-infection memory showed some responding clones, and this suggested that cross-reactive memory joined. The authors did not confirm SARS-CoV-2 specificity of second-wave clones peaking day 37.

This clonotype appeared a few times. Its antigen is still unknown. TCRdb re-called the 5' RACE reads with MiXCR, one entry per CDR3 protein. The sample records roughly 250,000 distinct CDR3 sequences, roughly 15% being singletons. Germline CDR1 LGHNA, CDR2 YNFKEQ. The junction had 11 bases not matched to a gene; V was cut back by 1 base and J by 6 bases. The CDR3 is made up of 17 amino acids. The J gene is TRBJ2-3, the V gene TRBV4-2, with 9 bases fitting TRBD2. The receptor's source is a man between 18 and 35 years old who had mild COVID-19 (a few samples of this study predate the infection). Cell type and time point are not known. The material sequenced was PBMCs or a T cell subset sorted from them (not recorded which). CDR3 coding DNA: TGTGCCAGCAGCCAAGGTCGCCGGGGTGCGGGGGGGGATACGCAGTATTTT. Translated: CASSQGRRGAGGDTQYF.